There are a few counts of the clone carrying this TCR beta chain. This entry comes from a study of beta chain features in type 1 diabetes. Each of the CD4+ naive, central memory, regulatory and stem cell-like memory populations was sorted via CD45RO/CCR7/CD25/CD127/CD95/CD27. The investigators reverse transcribed all of the isolated RNA, so they sequenced expressed TCRB transcripts. Measured with immunoSEQ multiplex PCR; TCRdb has only the in-frame clones, and not every one. The sample yields 400,000 to 500,000 clones, approximately 13% seen once. The receptor's source is a man younger than 45 in good health. The sequenced sample consisted of naive CD4+ T cells from blood.

The CDR3: CASSLSGVQETQYF. The CDR3 nucleotides are TGTGCCAGCAGCTTAAGCGGGGTTCAAGAGACCCAGTACTTC. This chain uses TRBV7-2 with TRBJ2-5, with 7 bases lining up with TRBD2. This CDR3 has 14 amino acids. Germline CDR1 and CDR2: SGHTA and FQGNSA. V dropped 2 bases and J dropped 2; count of bases not matched to a gene: 2.